This TCR beta chain was identified in a study of shared clonotypes between healthy human individuals. Study background: Aged between 18 and 49, the donors were a couple of women and a few men.

With respect to this clone: Its antigen is not identified.

Whole-study results and caveats: It was expected that sequencing depth would affect clonotype sharing among donors.

TCRdb keeps only in-frame clones here, not all; method: immunoSEQ multiplex PCR. Of about 670,000 clones in the sample, around 72% were seen once. The TCR comes from a woman aged 25-40 years in good health. Sequencing used memory CD4+ T cells sorted from blood. Subset defined: CD45RA-negative fraction.

CDR3 loop: CASSKLFGYEQYF. The CDR3 DNA is TGTGCCAGTAGCAAACTATTCGGGTACGAGCAGTACTTC. The chain combines TRBV19 with TRBJ2-7; unclear D gene. CDR1 is LNHDA, CDR2 SQIVND, per germline (reference sequence). Trimming shortened V by 6 bases and J by 4 bases, and 13 bases separated the two germline ends. The CDR3 totals 13 residues.